Each of the 12 T cell receptor beta chains below was sequenced from the same sample in a study of T cell responses to AZD1222 COVID-19 vaccine. Measured with immunoSEQ multiplex PCR; TCRdb has only the in-frame clones, and not every one. The repertoire holds some 150,000 clones, roughly nine tenths seen once, with 5.5% to 6% in the top ten. The source material was peripheral blood, sampled on day 0 of MenACWY control vaccination. The receptors stem from an adult in good health.

The chain carries TRBV11-2 and TRBJ2-3; 12 bases agree with TRBD2. Looked up from germline, CDR1 is SGHAT and CDR2 is FQNNGV. V shed 3 bases and J 3 bases; nucleotides not matched to a gene: 4. The CDR3 length is 16 residues. DNA for the CDR3: TGTGCCAGCAGCTTTTTAGGGACTAGCGGGACAGATACGCAGTATTTT. Its translation: CASSFLGTSGTDTQYF. Supplemented by reference TRBV11-2 and TRBJ2-3, the full variable domain reads EAGVAQSPRYKIIEKRQSVAFWCNPISGHATLYWYQQILGQGPKLLIQFQNNGVVDDSQLPKDRFSAERLKGVDSTLKIQPAKLEDSAVYLCASSFLGTSGTDTQYFGPGTRLTVL.

The chain is built from TRBV4-2 and TRBJ2-1, with D tentatively TRBD2 (6 bases). Looked up from germline, CDR1 is LGHNA and CDR2 is YNFKEQ. The germline V and J ends were trimmed by 0 bases and 2 bases, with 11 bases remaining between them. This CDR3 has 16 amino acids. CDR3 bases: TGTGCCAGCAGCCAAGAAACTAGCTCGACCTACAATGAGCAGTTCTTC. Its protein is CASSQETSSTYNEQFF.

A single count supports this clone. This sequence joins TRBV23-1 and TRBJ1-1; TRBD1 matches 9 bases. TRBV23-1 is an ORF; its function is uncertain. CDR3 length equals 13 residues. The J segment lost 7 bases and the V segment lost 6 bases, leaving 6 bases of the junction unmatched. The CDR3 nucleotides are TGCGCCAGCAGGGAACAGGGGGCAGATGAAGCTTTCTTT. Translated: CASREQGADEAFF.

The chain has TRBV10-2 and TRBJ2-5; no firm D call. V was clipped by 9 bases and J by 5 bases, with 13 bases between them. CDR3 length: 12 amino acids. CDR1 WSHSY and CDR2 SAAADI come from the germline V gene. The chain's CDR3 is CASSAVGETQYF. CDR3 DNA: TGCGCCAGTTCCGCGGTGGGGGAGACCCAGTACTTC.

The chain is built from TRBV11-1 and TRBJ2-7, with 7 positions matching TRBD1. Germline values: CDR1 SGHAT, CDR2 FQDESV (reference sequence). The CDR3 spans 14 residues. The V and J ends lost 6 bases and 2 bases, in that order; junction bases with no gene match: 7. CDR3 in amino acids: CASRQNRGPYEQYF. The CDR3, as DNA: TGTGCCAGCAGACAGAACAGGGGCCCCTACGAGCAGTACTTC.

In the case of this clone: The DNA is omitted, as the CDR3 cannot be located on it reliably, and the CDR3 follows TCRdb's listing. The chain has TRBV19 and TRBJ2-2; the D call in the table, TRBD1, was not verified against the DNA. The CDR3 is 14 amino acids long, termini counted. Germline V gene sequence: CDR1 LNHDA, CDR2 SQIVND (reference sequence). The chain's CDR3 is CASTSGQGTGELFF.

This sequence joins TRBV6-5 and TRBJ2-7; 7 bases match TRBD1. The CDR3 spans 12 residues. The J segment lost 3 bases and the V segment lost 6 bases, leaving 2 bases of the junction unmatched. CDR1 and CDR2 (germline): MNHEY, SVGAGI. Here the CDR3 DNA reads TGTGCCAGCAGCCGGGACAGCTACGAGCAGTACTTC. Translated: CASSRDSYEQYF.

This clone was seen only once. The V gene is TRBV30, the J gene TRBJ1-2, with a weak D call TRBD1 (5 bases). V lost 5 bases, J lost 8 bases, and 6 bases lay in between. Germline V gene lookup returns CDR1 GTSNPN and CDR2 SVGIG (reference sequence). The CDR3 has 9 amino acids. Here the CDR3 reads CAWGDGYTF. The CDR3 nucleotides read TGTGCCTGGGGGGACGGCTACACCTTC.

V gene TRBV29-1 combines with J gene TRBJ2-5; perhaps D is TRBD1 or TRBD2 (5 bases each). Between the trimmed V and J ends, which lost 3 bases and 4 bases, there was a span of 15 bases. The CDR3 length is 14 residues. Germline-derived CDR1 and CDR2 are SQVTM and ANQGSEA. The CDR3 loop is CSVELGLGVETQYF. CDR3 nucleotide sequence: TGCAGCGTTGAGCTCGGATTGGGGGTAGAGACCCAGTACTTC.

This clone has more than one count but fewer than ten. The chain combines TRBV27 with TRBJ1-2; 7 nucleotides agree with TRBD1. Germline CDR1 is MNHEY and CDR2 is SMNVEV (reference sequence). The CDR3 is 14 amino acids. V shed 5 bases and J 0 bases; nucleotides not matched to a gene: 3. Here the CDR3 reads CASSNRGTNYGYTF. CDR3 nucleotide sequence: TGTGCCAGCAGTAACAGGGGTACTAACTATGGCTACACCTTC.

This clone was recorded once. The chain has TRBV12-5 and TRBJ1-5; the D is unclear. The CDR3 runs 14 residues. Per germline, CDR1 LGHNT and CDR2 FRNRAP. V lost 0 bases and J 4 bases, leaving 7 bases between the germline ends. CDR3: CASGLVGRNQPQHF. The CDR3, as DNA: TGTGCTAGTGGTTTGGTGGGCAGAAATCAGCCCCAGCATTTT.

This clone came up a few times. The chain is built from TRBV28 and TRBJ1-2; no definite D call. Germline CDR1 MDHEN, CDR2 SYDVKM. Trimming stripped 0 bases from V and 4 bases from J, with 9 bases between. The CDR3 totals 14 residues. The CDR3, as DNA: TGTGCCAGCAGTTTATGGGGCCTAAGCTATGGCTACACCTTC. Encoded protein: CASSLWGLSYGYTF.